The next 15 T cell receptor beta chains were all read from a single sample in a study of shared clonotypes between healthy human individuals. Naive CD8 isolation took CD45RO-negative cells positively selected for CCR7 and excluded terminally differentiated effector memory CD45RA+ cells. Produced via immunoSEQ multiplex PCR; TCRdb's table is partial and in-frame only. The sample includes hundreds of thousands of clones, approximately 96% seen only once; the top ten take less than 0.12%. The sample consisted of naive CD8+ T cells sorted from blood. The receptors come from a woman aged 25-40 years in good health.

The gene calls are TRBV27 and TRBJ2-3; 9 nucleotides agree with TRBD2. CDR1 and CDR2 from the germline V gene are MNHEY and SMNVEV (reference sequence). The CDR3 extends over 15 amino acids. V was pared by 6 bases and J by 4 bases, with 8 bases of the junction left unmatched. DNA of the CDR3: TGTGCCAGCAGCCCTGGCGGGAGGGCATCAGATACGCAGTATTTT. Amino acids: CASSPGGRASDTQYF.

The CDR3 nucleotides read TGTGCCAGCAGCCTCCAGGAGAGGAATGAGCAGTTCTTC. Its translation is CASSLQERNEQFF. The chain couples TRBV7-9 to TRBJ2-1; no clear D gene. This CDR3 region has 13 residues. The germline V and J ends were trimmed by 5 bases and 7 bases, with 12 bases remaining between them. Germline V gene data show CDR1 as SEHNR and CDR2 as FQNEAQ (reference sequence).

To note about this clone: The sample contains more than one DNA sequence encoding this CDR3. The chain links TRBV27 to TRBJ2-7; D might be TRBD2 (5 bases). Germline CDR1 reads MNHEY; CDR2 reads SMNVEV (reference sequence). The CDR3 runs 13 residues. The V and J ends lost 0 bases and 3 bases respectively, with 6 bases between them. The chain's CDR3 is CASSLSEGYEQYF. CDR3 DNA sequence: TGTGCCAGCAGTTTATCAGAGGGCTACGAGCAGTACTTC.

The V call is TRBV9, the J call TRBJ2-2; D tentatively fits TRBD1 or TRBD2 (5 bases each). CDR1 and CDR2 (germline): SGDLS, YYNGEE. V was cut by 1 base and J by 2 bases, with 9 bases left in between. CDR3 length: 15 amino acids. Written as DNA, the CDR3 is TGTGCCAGCAGCGTATGGGACGGAAACACCGGGGAGCTGTTTTTT. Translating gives CASSVWDGNTGELFF.

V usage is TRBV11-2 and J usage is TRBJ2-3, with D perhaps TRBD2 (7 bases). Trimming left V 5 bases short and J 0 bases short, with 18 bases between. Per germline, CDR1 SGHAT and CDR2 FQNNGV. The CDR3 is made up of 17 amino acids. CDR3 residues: CASSDLGGRESTDTQYF. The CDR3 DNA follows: TGTGCCAGCAGCGACCTCGGGGGGCGGGAGAGCACAGATACGCAGTATTTT.

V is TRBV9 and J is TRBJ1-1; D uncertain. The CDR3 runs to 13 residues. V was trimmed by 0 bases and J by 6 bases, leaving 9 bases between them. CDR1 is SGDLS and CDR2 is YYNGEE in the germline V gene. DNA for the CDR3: TGTGCCAGCAGCGTAGAGGGAAGGGCTGAAGCTTTCTTT. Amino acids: CASSVEGRAEAFF.

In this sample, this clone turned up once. CDR3: CASSLVSKYNEQFF. The DNA of the CDR3 is TGTGCCAGCAGCTTAGTGTCAAAATACAATGAGCAGTTCTTC. This rearrangement joins TRBV7-9 to TRBJ2-1; D is uncertain. Germline V gene sequence: CDR1 SEHNR, CDR2 FQNEAQ (reference sequence). This CDR3 has 14 amino acids. Trimming left V 1 base short and J 4 bases short, with 8 bases between.

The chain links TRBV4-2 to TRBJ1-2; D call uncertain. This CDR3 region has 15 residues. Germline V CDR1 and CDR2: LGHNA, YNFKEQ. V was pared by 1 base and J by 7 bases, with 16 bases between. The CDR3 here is CASSQGSRVISGYTF. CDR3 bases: TGTGCCAGCAGCCAAGGGTCGAGGGTTATCAGTGGCTACACCTTC.

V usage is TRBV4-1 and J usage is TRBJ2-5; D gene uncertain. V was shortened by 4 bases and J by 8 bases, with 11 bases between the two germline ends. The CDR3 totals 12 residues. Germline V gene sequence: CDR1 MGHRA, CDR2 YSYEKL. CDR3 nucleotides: TGCGCCAGCAGCCGTGACCAGGTTACCCAGTACTTC. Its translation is CASSRDQVTQYF.

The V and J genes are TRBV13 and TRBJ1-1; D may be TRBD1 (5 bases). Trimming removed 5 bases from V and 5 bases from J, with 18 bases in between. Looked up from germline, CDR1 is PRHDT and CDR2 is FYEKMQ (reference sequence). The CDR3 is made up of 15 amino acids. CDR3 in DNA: TGTGCCAGCAGCCACAGGAAGACAGTCAAAACTGAAGCTTTCTTT. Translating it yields CASSHRKTVKTEAFF.

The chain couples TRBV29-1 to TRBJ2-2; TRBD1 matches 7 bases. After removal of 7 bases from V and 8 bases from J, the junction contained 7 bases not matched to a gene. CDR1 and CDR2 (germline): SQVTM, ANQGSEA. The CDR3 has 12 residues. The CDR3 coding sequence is TGCAGCGGCTACAGGGGAAGGGGGGAGCTGTTTTTT. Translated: CSGYRGRGELFF.

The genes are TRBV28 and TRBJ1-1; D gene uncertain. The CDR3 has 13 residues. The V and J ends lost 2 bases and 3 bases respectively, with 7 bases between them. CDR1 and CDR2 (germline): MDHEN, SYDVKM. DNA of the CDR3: TGTGCCAGCAGTTTAGGGCGGTACACTGAAGCTTTCTTT. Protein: CASSLGRYTEAFF.

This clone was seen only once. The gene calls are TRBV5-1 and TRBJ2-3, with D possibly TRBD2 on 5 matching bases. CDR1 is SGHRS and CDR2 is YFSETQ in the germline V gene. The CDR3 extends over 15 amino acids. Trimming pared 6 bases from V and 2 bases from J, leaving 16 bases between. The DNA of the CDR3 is TGCGCCAGCACCTGGAAGGGAGACTCCACAGATACGCAGTATTTT. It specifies CASTWKGDSTDTQYF.

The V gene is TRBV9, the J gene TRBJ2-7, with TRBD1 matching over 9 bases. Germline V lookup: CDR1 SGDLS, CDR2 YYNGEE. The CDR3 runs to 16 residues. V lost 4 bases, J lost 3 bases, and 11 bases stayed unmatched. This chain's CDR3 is CASSPPRGDRVYEQYF. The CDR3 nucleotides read TGTGCCAGCAGCCCGCCCCGAGGGGACAGGGTCTACGAGCAGTACTTC.

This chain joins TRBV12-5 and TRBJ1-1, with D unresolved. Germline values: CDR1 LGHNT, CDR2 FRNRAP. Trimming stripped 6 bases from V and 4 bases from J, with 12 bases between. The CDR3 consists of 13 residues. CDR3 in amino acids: CASGASWLTEAFF. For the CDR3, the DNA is TGTGCTAGTGGCGCCTCATGGCTCACTGAAGCTTTCTTT.